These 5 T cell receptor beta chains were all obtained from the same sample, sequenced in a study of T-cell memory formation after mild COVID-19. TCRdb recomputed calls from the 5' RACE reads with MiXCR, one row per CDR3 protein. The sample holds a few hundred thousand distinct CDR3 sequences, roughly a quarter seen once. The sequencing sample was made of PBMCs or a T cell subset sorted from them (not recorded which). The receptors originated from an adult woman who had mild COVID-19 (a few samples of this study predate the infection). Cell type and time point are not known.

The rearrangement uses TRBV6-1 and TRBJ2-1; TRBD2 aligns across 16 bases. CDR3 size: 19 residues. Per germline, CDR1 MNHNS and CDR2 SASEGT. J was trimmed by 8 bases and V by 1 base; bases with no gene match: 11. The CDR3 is CASSEEGLAGGRRRDEQFF. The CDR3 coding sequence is TGTGCCAGCAGTGAAGAGGGACTAGCGGGGGGGCGTAGGAGAGATGAGCAGTTCTTC.

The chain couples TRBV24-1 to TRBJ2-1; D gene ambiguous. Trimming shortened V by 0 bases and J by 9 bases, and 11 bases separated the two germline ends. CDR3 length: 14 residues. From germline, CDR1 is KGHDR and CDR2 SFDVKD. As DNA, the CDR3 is TGTGCCACCAGTGATTTGGGAAGGTGGGGTGAGCAGTTCTTC. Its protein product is CATSDLGRWGEQFF.

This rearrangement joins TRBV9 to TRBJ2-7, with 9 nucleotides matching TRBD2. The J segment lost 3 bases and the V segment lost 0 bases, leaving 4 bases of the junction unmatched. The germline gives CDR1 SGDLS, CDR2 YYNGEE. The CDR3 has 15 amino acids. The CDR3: CASSVDPSGNYEQYF. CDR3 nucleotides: TGTGCCAGCAGCGTAGATCCTAGCGGGAACTACGAGCAGTACTTC.

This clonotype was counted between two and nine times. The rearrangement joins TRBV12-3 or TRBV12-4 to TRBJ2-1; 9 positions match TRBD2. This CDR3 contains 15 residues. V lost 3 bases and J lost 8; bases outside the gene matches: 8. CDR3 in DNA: TGTGCCAGCAGTTTCCTAGCGGGATCAGTTTATGAGCAGTTCTTC. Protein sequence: CASSFLAGSVYEQFF.

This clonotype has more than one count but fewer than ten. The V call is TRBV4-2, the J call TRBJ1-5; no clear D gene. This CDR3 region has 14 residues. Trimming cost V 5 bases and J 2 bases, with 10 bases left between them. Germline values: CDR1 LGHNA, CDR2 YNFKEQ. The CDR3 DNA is TGTGCCAGCAGCAGGACGGACGGCAATCAGCCCCAGCATTTT. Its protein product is CASSRTDGNQPQHF.